This TCR beta chain is from a study of CD8+ T cells in alopecia areata. Treatment noted: oral pan-JAK inhibitor, 5-10 mg twice daily. Germline-derived CDR1 and CDR2 are MGHRA and YSYEKL. Trimming cost V 3 bases and J 7 bases, with 13 bases left between them. This CDR3 comprises 14 residues. Sequencing templates came from extracted RNA that was reverse transcribed into cDNA. Clones were sequenced by immunoSEQ multiplex PCR, and TCRdb holds only the in-frame ones, with some missing. This sample has 190,000 or so clones, with roughly 64% found just once. The sample was CD8+ T cells sorted from blood, taken at week 24, from a patient treated with tofacitinib. This sequence was found in a human donor with alopecia areata. The chain is built from TRBV4-1 and TRBJ1-5; weak D call: TRBD1 (5 bases). CDR3 nucleotides: TGCGCCAGCAGCCACCCAGGGCTCGAACAGCCCCAGCATTTT. It codes for CASSHPGLEQPQHF.